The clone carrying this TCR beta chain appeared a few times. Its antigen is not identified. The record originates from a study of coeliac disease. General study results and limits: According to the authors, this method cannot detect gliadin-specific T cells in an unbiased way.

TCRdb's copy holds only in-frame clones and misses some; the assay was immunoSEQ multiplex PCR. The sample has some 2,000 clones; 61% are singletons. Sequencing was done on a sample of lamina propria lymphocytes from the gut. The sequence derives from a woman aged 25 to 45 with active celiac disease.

CDR3 residues: CASSYGPGSNYGYTF. The DNA of the CDR3 is TGTGCCAGCAGTTACGGCCCAGGGTCCAACTATGGCTACACCTTC. The rearrangement joins TRBV6-6 to TRBJ1-2, with TRBD1 as a possible D gene (5 bases). The germline V gene has CDR1 MNHNY and CDR2 SVGAGI (reference sequence). V was trimmed by 2 bases and J by 2 bases, leaving 12 bases between them. This CDR3 spans 15 amino acids.